The present TCR beta chain was sequenced within a study of T-cell memory formation after mild COVID-19. Study information: TCR clusters largely stayed donor specific.

Study-level findings and limits: The appearance of some responding clones in pre-infection memory suggested that cross-reactive memory joined. Clones that contracted clustered mainly in CM and EM if CD4+ and in EMRA if CD8+. Researchers could not confirm that second-wave clones peaking on day 37 targeted SARS-CoV-2.

To note about this clonotype: Its target is unknown.

Trimming removed 2 bases at V and 2 bases at J, with 12 bases between. The CDR3 loop spans 15 amino acids. TCRdb recomputed calls from the 5' RACE reads with MiXCR, one row per CDR3 protein. The sample records about 180,000 distinct CDR3 sequences, about a sixth being singletons. Sequencing was carried out using PBMCs or a T cell subset sorted from them (not recorded which). The chain combines TRBV12-3 or TRBV12-4 with TRBJ1-1, with D possibly being TRBD1 (5 bases). The receptor was isolated from an adult woman who had mild COVID-19 (a few samples of this study predate the infection). Cell type and time point are not known. Written as DNA, the CDR3 is TGTGCCAGCAGTTTACCTACAGGTGGAAACACTGAAGCTTTCTTT. This sequence encodes CASSLPTGGNTEAFF.